This T cell receptor (beta chain) was obtained from a study of CD8+ T cells in alopecia areata. Overall study findings and caveats: Both scalp clonality and the expanded CD8+ clones among the top 100 showed a significant decrease with tofacitinib.

V lost 0 bases, J lost 2 bases, and 11 bases lay in between. Germline CDR1 SGHRS, CDR2 YFSETQ. The CDR3 is 15 amino acids. Following RNA extraction, reverse transcription yielded cDNA that acted as the sequencing template. Sequencing used immunoSEQ multiplex PCR; TCRdb keeps in-frame clones, though not all of them. The profile shows over 150,000 clones, around 60% of them singletons. The sample's treatment: oral pan-JAK inhibitor, 5-10 mg twice daily. On this clone: Its target is not known.

The chain couples TRBV5-1 to TRBJ1-2, with D possibly being TRBD1 (6 bases). This receptor was identified in a human donor with alopecia areata. The input for sequencing was CD4+ T cells sorted from blood, taken at week 24, from a patient treated with tofacitinib. The CDR3 spells CASSLVGTTNYGYTF. In nucleotides, the CDR3 is TGCGCCAGCAGCTTGGTCGGGACAACGAACTATGGCTACACCTTC.